This T cell receptor beta chain was sequenced for a study of CD8+ T cells in alopecia areata. Overall study results and limits: In scalp and blood during tofacitinib, many expanded lesional clones persisted. Besides other cells, scalp samples also yield sequences of resident alphabeta T cells from normal skin.

RNA was extracted and reverse transcribed into cDNA as the sequencing template. Only in-frame clones appear in the TCRdb table, and some are missing; sequencing was by immunoSEQ multiplex PCR. The repertoire holds 170,000 or so clones, with roughly 50% as singletons. As to treatment: oral pan-JAK inhibitor, 5-10 mg twice daily. V shed 0 bases, J shed 1 base, and the junction held 2 bases outside the gene matches. Germline CDR1 reads SGDLS; CDR2 reads YYNGEE. The CDR3 length is 16 residues. Concerning this clone: No antigen is known for it.

Sequences were derived from CD8+ T cells sorted from blood, sampled at week 24, from a patient treated with tofacitinib. This sequence was found in a human donor with alopecia areata. The V gene is TRBV9, the J gene TRBJ2-1; 9 bases match TRBD2. The CDR3, as DNA: TGTGCCAGCAGCGTAGGCGGGGGGGCGTCCTACAATGAGCAGTTCTTC. Residues: CASSVGGGASYNEQFF.